This T cell receptor (beta chain) is from a study of cytomegalovirus exposure and HLA in healthy donors. Use of 60 Vbeta and 13 Jbeta primers characterized the PCR. Sequencing used immunoSEQ multiplex PCR; TCRdb keeps in-frame clones, though not all of them. Among roughly 200,000 clones, 79% were seen once, and the ten largest hold 4.4%. For this clone: The antigen remains undetermined.

General observations from the study: Equally common other TCR beta chains were less clonally expanded than HLA-associated ones, a later analysis found. TCR association rates varied by HLA locus in a later analysis, with DRB1 highest and HLA-C lowest. Later on, a genetic analysis was performed. It linked a missense variant in DCLRE1C with V- and J-gene trimming of TCR beta. As confirmed in vitro, a few CMV-associated chains were specific for CMV antigens.

V was clipped by 4 bases and J by 4 bases, with 11 bases between them. CDR3 length equals 13 residues. Germline CDR1 SGDLS, CDR2 YYNGEE. This receptor was identified in a woman in her 30s in good health and CMV-seropositive. The gene calls are TRBV9 and TRBJ1-2; D is perhaps TRBD1 (6 bases). Sequencing was performed on PBMCs. CDR3 in DNA: TGTGCCAGCAGCCTAGGCAGGGGCTATGGCTACACCTTC. It yields the protein CASSLGRGYGYTF.